This T cell receptor beta chain comes out of a study of blood T cells in healthy people across ages. Looking at the study overall: About one barcoded beta molecule was captured per two T cells (by template switching). Findings of the study overall: Comparison with aged donors showed that long-lived donors had more naive CD4+ cells and higher diversity.

Next came a second PCR, run for roughly 6 to 11 cycles, which used a sample-barcoded 5' primer along with a J-beta primer mix. From each sample, at least 2.5 million paired-end reads containing CDR3 were obtained. TCRdb redid the calling of the 5' RACE reads with MiXCR, one entry per CDR3 protein. The sample includes 850,000 to 1,000,000 distinct CDR3 sequences, 45% to 50% of them seen just once. Donors ranged from about 6 to 90 years old and were healthy Caucasians in Russia. CDR1 is MNHEY, CDR2 SVGAGI, per germline. V was shortened by 7 bases and J by 3 bases, with 12 bases between the two germline ends. This CDR3 has 14 residues. Points on this clonotype: The antigen is unknown.

This receptor was taken from a man in his thirties or forties in good health. Sequencing used blood. This chain uses TRBV6-5 with TRBJ1-4; D remains ambiguous. The CDR3 DNA reads as TGTGCCAGCACTCCACACCCGGCTAATGAAAAACTGTTTTTT. Protein: CASTPHPANEKLFF.